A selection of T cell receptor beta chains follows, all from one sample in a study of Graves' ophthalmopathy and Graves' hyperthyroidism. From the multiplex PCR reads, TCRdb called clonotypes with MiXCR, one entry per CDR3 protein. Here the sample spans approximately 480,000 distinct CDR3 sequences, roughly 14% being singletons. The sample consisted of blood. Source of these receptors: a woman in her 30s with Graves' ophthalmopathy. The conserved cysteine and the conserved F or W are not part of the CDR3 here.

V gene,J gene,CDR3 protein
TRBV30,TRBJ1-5,AWQGAWNQPQH
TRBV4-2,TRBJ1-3,ASSQVGNRDSGNTIY
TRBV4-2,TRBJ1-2,ASSQQGQGAGGYT
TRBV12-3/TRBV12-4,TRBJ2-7,ASSLPGLAGGREQY
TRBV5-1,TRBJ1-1,ASCRTVDGRTEAF
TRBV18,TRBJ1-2,ASSPSDSYGYT
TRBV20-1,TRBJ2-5,SASPGTSEVTQY
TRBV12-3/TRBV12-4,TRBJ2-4,ASTPGLEVGRAKNIKY
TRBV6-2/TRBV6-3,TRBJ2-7,ASRQIAGGNPYEQY
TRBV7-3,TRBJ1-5,ASSSPGHRNQPQH
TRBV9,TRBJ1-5,ASREDRDGNQPQH
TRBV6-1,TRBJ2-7,ASSDTGARSSYEQY
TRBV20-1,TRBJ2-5,SASPVVEGKETQY
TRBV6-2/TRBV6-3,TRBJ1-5,ASSRGTGRNQPQH
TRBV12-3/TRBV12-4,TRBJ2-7,ASSRRQGITYEQY
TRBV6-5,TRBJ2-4,ASSSREGAKNIQY
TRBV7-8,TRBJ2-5,ASSPSDLKTQY
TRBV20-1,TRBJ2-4,SARASGGAVTGGIKY
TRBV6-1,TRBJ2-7,ASRWSGGPDEQY
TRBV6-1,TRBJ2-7,ASSPPEGRVYEQY
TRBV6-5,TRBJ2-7,ASNKQGIHEQY
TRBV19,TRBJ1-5,ASSASDRVSNQPQH
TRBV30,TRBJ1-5,AWSQYNFHNQPQH
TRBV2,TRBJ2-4,ASSAGQGVNIKY
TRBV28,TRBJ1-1,ASSSGQGGTEAF
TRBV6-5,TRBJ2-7,ASSYSAAPTYEQY
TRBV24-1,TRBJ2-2,ATGGTSGNTGELF
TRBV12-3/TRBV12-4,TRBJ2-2,ASIRDTTGELF
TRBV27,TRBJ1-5,ASSLFPGSQPQH
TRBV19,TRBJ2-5,ASSIHFRETQY
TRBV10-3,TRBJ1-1,AISPGTEAF
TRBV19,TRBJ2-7,ASSTRDRYPGGQY
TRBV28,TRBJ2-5,ASSFMTGSETQY
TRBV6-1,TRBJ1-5,ASSERSRSYSNQPQH
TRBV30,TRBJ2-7,AWSGGTPSHEQY
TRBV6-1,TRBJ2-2,ASGQGETGELF
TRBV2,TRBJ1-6,ASSERRGAGNSPLH
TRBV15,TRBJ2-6,ATSRDYGGGSSSGANVLT
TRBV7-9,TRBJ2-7,ASSSDRDRYYEQY
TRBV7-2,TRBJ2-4,ASSSGQGPLQY
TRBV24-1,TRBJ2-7,ATSDLTDIDYEQY
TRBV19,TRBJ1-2,ASSDRLGYGYT
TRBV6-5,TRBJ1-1,ASSYSGAETEAF
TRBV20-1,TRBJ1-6,SARTGDVSPLH
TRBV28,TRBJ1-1,ASSFGFWGVSTEAF
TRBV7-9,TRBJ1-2,ASSSTAANYGYT
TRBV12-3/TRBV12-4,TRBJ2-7,ASSLAAVNEQY